This passage covers 8 T cell receptor beta chains from one sample sequenced in a study of cytomegalovirus exposure and HLA in healthy donors. PCR used 60 Vbeta primers and 13 Jbeta primers. Libraries were prepared by immunoSEQ multiplex PCR; TCRdb keeps only in-frame clonotypes and omits some of them. Of 150,000 to 200,000 clones in the sample, roughly 60% were seen once. Source material: PBMCs. The receptor set was obtained from a middle-aged man in good health and CMV-seronegative.

The chain links TRBV2 to TRBJ2-3, with 9 nucleotides matching TRBD2. V gave up 3 bases and J gave up 6 bases; unmatched junction bases: 13. CDR1 and CDR2 from the germline V gene are SNHLY and FYNNEI. This CDR3 region has 17 residues. In nucleotides, the CDR3 is TGTGCCAGCAGTGATGCGAGCGGGGGGTACCCCCCCGATACGCAGTATTTT. Translation gives CASSDASGGYPPDTQYF.

The chain combines TRBV6-5 with TRBJ1-1; D call uncertain. The CDR3 is 15 amino acids. The V end was cut by 6 bases, the J end by 0 bases, with 14 bases between. The germline CDR1 and CDR2 sequences are MNHEY and SVGAGI. CDR3 amino acids: CASRAAGTMNTEAFF. CDR3 nucleotide sequence: TGTGCCAGCAGGGCGGCGGGTACCATGAACACTGAAGCTTTCTTT.

The chain joins TRBV6-6 to TRBJ1-2; possibly TRBD1 for D (6 bases). The CDR3 runs to 15 residues. Germline loops: CDR1 MNHNY, CDR2 SVGAGI (reference sequence). Trimming took 6 bases from V and 4 from J, leaving 18 bases between them. CDR3 in DNA: TGTGCCAGCAGCCTGGAGGGGGGGAAAGGCTATGGCTACACCTTC. It is translated as CASSLEGGKGYGYTF.

The gene calls are TRBV9 and TRBJ2-1; 8 nucleotides align to TRBD2. Germline CDR1 is SGDLS and CDR2 is YYNGEE. The trim removed 0 bases at V and 10 bases at J, leaving 9 bases unmatched. CDR3 length: 15 amino acids. CDR3 region: CASSVGAGAMGEQFF. DNA for the CDR3: TGTGCCAGCAGCGTAGGAGCGGGGGCGATGGGGGAGCAGTTCTTC.

This clone came up a few times. This sequence joins TRBV19 and TRBJ2-7; D gene ambiguous. Germline lookup yields CDR1 LNHDA and CDR2 SQIVND (reference sequence). The CDR3 has 14 residues. Trimming removed 3 bases from V and 3 bases from J, with 12 bases in between. CDR3 sequence: CASSIMGSNYEQYF. In DNA form, the CDR3 reads TGTGCCAGTAGTATCATGGGCTCGAACTACGAGCAGTACTTC.

The V gene is TRBV7-2, the J gene TRBJ2-3; D remains ambiguous. Trimming took 2 bases from V and 0 from J, leaving 6 bases between them. Germline loops: CDR1 SGHTA, CDR2 FQGNSA. CDR3 size: 14 residues. In DNA form, the CDR3 reads TGTGCCAGCAGCTTAATGCGTAGCACAGATACGCAGTATTTT. This translates into CASSLMRSTDTQYF.

The CDR3, as DNA: TGTGCCAGCAGCATAATGCTAGCTGCACACTACGAGCAGTACTTC. Its protein product is CASSIMLAAHYEQYF. The V gene is TRBV7-2, the J gene TRBJ2-7, with TRBD2 as a possible D gene (5 bases). The CDR3 contains 15 residues. Germline assignment: CDR1 SGHTA and CDR2 FQGNSA. V was clipped by 5 bases and J by 3 bases, with 17 bases between them. The whole variable domain, filled in from reference TRBV7-2 and TRBJ2-7, reads GAGVSQSPSNKVTEKGKDVELRCDPISGHTALYWYRQSLGQGLEFLIYFQGNSAPDKSGLPSDRFSAERTGGSVSTLTIQRTQQEDSAVYLCASSIMLAAHYEQYFGPGTRLTVT.

The CDR3 sequence: CASSLVGGTSGSWNEQYF. For the CDR3, the DNA is TGTGCCAGCAGCTTAGTAGGAGGGACTAGCGGGAGCTGGAACGAGCAGTACTTC. This chain uses TRBV11-2 with TRBJ2-7, with 14 positions matching TRBD2. V shed 1 base, J shed 5 bases, and the junction held 10 bases outside the gene matches. This CDR3 comprises 18 residues. Germline CDR1 is SGHAT and CDR2 is FQNNGV.